This T cell receptor (beta chain) was found in a study of cytomegalovirus exposure and HLA in healthy donors. Whole-study findings and limits: Roughly uniform sequencing depth across donors was assumed, possibly incorrectly.

The germline V gene has CDR1 SGHRS and CDR2 YFSETQ. This CDR3 is built from 15 residues. V lost 4 bases and J lost 4; bases outside the gene matches: 7. Concerning this clone itself: Antigen unknown.

Amplification used 60 Vbeta primers and 13 Jbeta primers. TCRdb's copy holds only in-frame clones and misses some; the assay was immunoSEQ multiplex PCR. Its listing shows some 150,000 clones. The rearrangement links TRBV5-1 to TRBJ1-2; 10 positions agree with TRBD1. The TCR sequence derives from a young woman in good health and CMV-seronegative. The sample consisted of PBMCs. The CDR3 nucleotides are TGCGCCAGCAGCGACTCCGGGGACAGGGGCTATGGCTACACCTTC. Translation gives CASSDSGDRGYGYTF.